This TCR beta chain was recorded in a study of T cell changes during pregnancy in multiple sclerosis. Produced via immunoSEQ multiplex PCR; TCRdb's table is partial and in-frame only. The sample lists about 18,000 clones; roughly 91% were seen once. Here the sequenced sample was CD4+ T cells from peripheral blood mononuclear cells, taken in the first trimester of pregnancy. The sequence was obtained from a female donor in good health, enrolled as a control in a pregnancy study.

This CDR3 reads CASMGSDTQYF. The CDR3 DNA is TGCGCCAGCATGGGCAGCGATACGCAGTATTTT. J is TRBJ2-3 and V is TRBV10-2; D is unresolved. CDR3 size: 11 residues. Trimming cost V 7 bases and J 6 bases, with 8 bases left between them. Germline lookup yields CDR1 WSHSY and CDR2 SAAADI.